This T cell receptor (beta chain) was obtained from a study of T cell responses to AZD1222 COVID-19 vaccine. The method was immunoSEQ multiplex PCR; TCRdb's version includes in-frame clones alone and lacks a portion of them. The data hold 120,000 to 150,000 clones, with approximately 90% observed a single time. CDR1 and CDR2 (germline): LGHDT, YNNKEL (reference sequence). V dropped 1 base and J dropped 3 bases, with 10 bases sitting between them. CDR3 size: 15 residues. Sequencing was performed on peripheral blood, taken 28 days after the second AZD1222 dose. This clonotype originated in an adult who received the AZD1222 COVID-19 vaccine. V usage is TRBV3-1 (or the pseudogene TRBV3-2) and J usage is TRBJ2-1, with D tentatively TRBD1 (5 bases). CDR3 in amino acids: CASSQGVGDYNEQFF. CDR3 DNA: TGTGCCAGCAGCCAAGGGGTAGGGGACTACAATGAGCAGTTCTTC.